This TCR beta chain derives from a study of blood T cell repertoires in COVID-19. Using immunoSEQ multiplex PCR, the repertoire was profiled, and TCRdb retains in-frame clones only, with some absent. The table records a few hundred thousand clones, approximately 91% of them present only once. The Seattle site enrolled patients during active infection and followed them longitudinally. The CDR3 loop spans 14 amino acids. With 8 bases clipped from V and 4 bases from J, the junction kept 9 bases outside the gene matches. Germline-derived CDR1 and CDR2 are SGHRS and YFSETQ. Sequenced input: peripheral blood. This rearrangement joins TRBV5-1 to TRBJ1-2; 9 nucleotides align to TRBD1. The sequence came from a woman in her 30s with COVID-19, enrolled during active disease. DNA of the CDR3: TGCGCCAGTGAAACCGGGACAGGGTCCTATGGCTACACCTTC. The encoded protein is CASETGTGSYGYTF.